This is a list of T cell receptor beta chains from one sample in a study of OX40 agonist ivuxolimab in advanced cancers. Clones were read by immunoSEQ multiplex PCR, and TCRdb kept only the in-frame ones, dropping some. The repertoire includes about 67,000 clones, approximately 87% of them detected once, and 4% to 5% sits in the top ten. This specimen consisted of CD4+ or CD8+ T cells sorted from blood, obtained in a trial of the OX40 agonist ivuxolimab. The receptors were gathered from an adult with an advanced solid tumor such as melanoma, head and neck, liver or kidney cancer. CDR3s include the opening cysteine and the closing phenylalanine or tryptophan. Each record gives: D gene, V gene, clone size, J gene, CDR3 length, CDR3 DNA, CDR3 protein. The D gene is left open where the match is weak. Clone size is not always given. Where it is, it says once, few, many or a class for expanded clones.

NA	TRBV2	NA	TRBJ2-6	16	TGTGCCAGCAGTGAAGCGATGGCACCTGGGGCCAACGTCCTGACTTTC	CASSEAMAPGANVLTF
NA	TRBV27	few	TRBJ2-7	15	TGTGCCAGCAGTTTGGTTTCGGGGGCTGCCTACGAGCAGTACTTC	CASSLVSGAAYEQYF
NA	TRBV4-1	NA	TRBJ2-7	14	TGCGCCAGCAGTCCACAGCGGTCCTCCTACGAGCAGTACTTC	CASSPQRSSYEQYF
NA	TRBV18	NA	TRBJ1-1	17	TGTGCCAGCTCACCTTCTTCCGGGGATCTCATGAACACTGAAGCTTTCTTT	CASSPSSGDLMNTEAFF
TRBD2	TRBV11-3	NA	TRBJ2-1	16	TGTGCCAGCAGCCGTCCCCGGGGGGGGTCCTACAATGAGCAGTTCTTC	CASSRPRGGSYNEQFF
NA	TRBV7-9	NA	TRBJ1-1	12	TGTGCCAGCAGCCCCCAGGGGTCTGAAGCTTTCTTT	CASSPQGSEAFF
TRBD2	TRBV11-2	NA	TRBJ2-5	16	TGTGCCAGCAGCTCCCAGACTAGCGGGTATCAAGAGACCCAGTACTTC	CASSSQTSGYQETQYF
NA	TRBV28	NA	TRBJ1-1	13	TGTGCCACCATAATACCAACCTCGACTGAAGCTTTCTTT	CATIIPTSTEAFF
TRBD2	TRBV6-1	NA	TRBJ2-5	16	TGTGCCAGCAGTGAACTCAGCGGGGGGGCCGGCGAGACCCAGTACTTC	CASSELSGGAGETQYF
NA	TRBV5-4	NA	TRBJ1-2	13	TGTGCCAGCAGCTTGGCAGGGGCGCCTGGCTACACCTTC	CASSLAGAPGYTF
NA	TRBV6-1	NA	TRBJ1-3	17	TGTGCCAGCAGCGAAGGGGTCGGGACTCGCTCTGGAAACACCATATATTTT	CASSEGVGTRSGNTIYF
TRBD2	TRBV6-6	medium-sized	TRBJ2-1	15	TGTGCCAGCAGGCTAGCGGGAGTAGGCTACAATGAGCAGTTCTTC	CASRLAGVGYNEQFF
TRBD1	TRBV28	few	TRBJ1-1	16	TGTGCCAGCCCAGGACAGGGGGCTCAATGGAACACTGAAGCTTTCTTT	CASPGQGAQWNTEAFF
TRBD1	TRBV19	NA	TRBJ1-5	14	TGTGCCAGTAGTATGGGACAGGGGACTCAGCCCCAGCATTTT	CASSMGQGTQPQHF
TRBD2	TRBV7-3	NA	TRBJ2-1	15	TGTGCCAGCAGCTTAAGCGGGACTACCGACAATGAGCAGTTCTTC	CASSLSGTTDNEQFF
NA	TRBV7-2	NA	TRBJ1-5	15	TGTGCCAGCAGCCCATGGGGGGGCGGCAATCAGCCCCAGCATTTT	CASSPWGGGNQPQHF
NA	TRBV7-7	NA	TRBJ2-7	15	TGTGCCAGCAGCGAGGGTAGGAGACAGGACCACGAGCAGTACTTC	CASSEGRRQDHEQYF